This TCR beta chain was sequenced in a study of OX40 agonist ivuxolimab in advanced cancers. Libraries were prepared by immunoSEQ multiplex PCR; TCRdb keeps only in-frame clonotypes and omits some of them. Of almost 80,000 clones in the sample, roughly 86% were seen once. The CDR3 has 12 residues. Germline assignment: CDR1 GTSNPN and CDR2 SVGIG (reference sequence). This clone was observed a single time. One end of the junction varies from germline; a read error may be responsible. This chain joins TRBV30 and TRBJ2-5; D is perhaps TRBD2 (6 bases). The clonotype comes from an adult with an advanced solid tumor such as melanoma, head and neck, liver or kidney cancer. The sample was CD4+ or CD8+ T cells sorted from blood, taken in a trial of the OX40 agonist ivuxolimab. As DNA, the CDR3 is TGTGCCTGCAGTGGGACTGTGGAGACCCAGTACTTC. Amino acid sequence: CACSGTVETQYF.